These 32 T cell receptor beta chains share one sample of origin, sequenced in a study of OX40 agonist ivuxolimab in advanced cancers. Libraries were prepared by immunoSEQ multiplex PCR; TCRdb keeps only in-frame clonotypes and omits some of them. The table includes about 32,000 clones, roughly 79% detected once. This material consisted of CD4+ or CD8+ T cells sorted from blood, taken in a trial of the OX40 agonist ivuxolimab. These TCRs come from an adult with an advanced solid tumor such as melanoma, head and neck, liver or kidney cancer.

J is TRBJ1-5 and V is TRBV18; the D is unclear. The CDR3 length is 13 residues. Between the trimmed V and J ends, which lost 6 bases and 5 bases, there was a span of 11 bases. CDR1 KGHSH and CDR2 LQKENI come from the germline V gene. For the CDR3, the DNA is TGTGCCAGCTCGCCGGATCGGGATCAGCCCCAGCATTTT. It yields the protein CASSPDRDQPQHF.

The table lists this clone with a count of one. The CDR3, as DNA: TGTGCCAGCACCATTCGTTATGGCTACACCTTC. Its protein is CASTIRYGYTF. V usage is TRBV27 and J usage is TRBJ1-2, with unresolved D. The germline gives CDR1 MNHEY, CDR2 SMNVEV (reference sequence). Trimming pared 7 bases from V and 5 bases from J, leaving 8 bases between. This CDR3 has 11 residues.

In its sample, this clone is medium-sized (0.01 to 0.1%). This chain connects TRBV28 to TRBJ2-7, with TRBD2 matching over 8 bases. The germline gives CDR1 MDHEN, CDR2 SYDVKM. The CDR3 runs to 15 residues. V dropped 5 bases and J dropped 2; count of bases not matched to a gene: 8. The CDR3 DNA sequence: TGTGCCAGCAGTCCCCCGGGACTAGTTGCCTACGAGCAGTACTTC. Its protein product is CASSPPGLVAYEQYF.

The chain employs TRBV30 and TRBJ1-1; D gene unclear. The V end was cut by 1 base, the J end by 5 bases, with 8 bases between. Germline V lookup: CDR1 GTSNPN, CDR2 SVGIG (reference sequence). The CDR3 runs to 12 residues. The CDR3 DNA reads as TGTGCCTGGAGTGCCGAAGGGACTGAAGCTTTCTTT. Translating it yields CAWSAEGTEAFF.

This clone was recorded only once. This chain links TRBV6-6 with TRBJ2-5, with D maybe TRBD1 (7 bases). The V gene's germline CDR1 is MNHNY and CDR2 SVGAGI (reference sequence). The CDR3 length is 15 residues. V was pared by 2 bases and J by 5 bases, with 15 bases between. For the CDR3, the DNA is TGTGCCAGCAGTTACCTTACGACAGGGAGGGAGACCCAGTACTTC. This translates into CASSYLTTGRETQYF.

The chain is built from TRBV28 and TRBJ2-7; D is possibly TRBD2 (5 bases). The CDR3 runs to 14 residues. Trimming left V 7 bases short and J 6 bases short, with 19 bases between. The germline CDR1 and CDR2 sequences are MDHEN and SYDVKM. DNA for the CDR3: TGTGCCAGCACCCTAGTGAGGGAAAGAGGCGAGCAGTACTTC. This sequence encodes CASTLVRERGEQYF. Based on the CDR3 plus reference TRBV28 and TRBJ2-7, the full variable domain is DVKVTQSSRYLVKRTGEKVFLECVQDMDHENMFWYRQDPGLGLRLIYFSYDVKMKEKGDIPEGYSVSREKKERFSLILESASTNQTSMYLCASTLVRERGEQYFGPGTRLTVT.

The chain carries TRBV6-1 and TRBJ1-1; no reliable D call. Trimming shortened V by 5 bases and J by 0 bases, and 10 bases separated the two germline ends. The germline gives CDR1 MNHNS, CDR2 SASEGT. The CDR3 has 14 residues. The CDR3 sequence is CASSTGRLNTEAFF. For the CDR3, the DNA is TGTGCCAGCAGTACCGGACGGTTGAACACTGAAGCTTTCTTT.

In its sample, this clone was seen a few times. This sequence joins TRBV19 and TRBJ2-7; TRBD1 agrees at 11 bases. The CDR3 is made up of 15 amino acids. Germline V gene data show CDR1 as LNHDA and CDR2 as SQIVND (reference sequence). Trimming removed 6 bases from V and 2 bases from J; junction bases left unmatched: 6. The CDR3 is CASRGPGQGAYEQYF. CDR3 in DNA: TGTGCCAGTAGGGGGCCGGGACAGGGGGCCTACGAGCAGTACTTC.

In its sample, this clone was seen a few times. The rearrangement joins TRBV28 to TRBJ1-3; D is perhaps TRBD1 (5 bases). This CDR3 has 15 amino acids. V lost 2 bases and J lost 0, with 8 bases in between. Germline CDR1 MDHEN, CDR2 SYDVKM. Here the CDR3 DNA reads TGTGCCAGCAGTTTAGGGGGATCCTCTGGAAACACCATATATTTT. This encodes CASSLGGSSGNTIYF.

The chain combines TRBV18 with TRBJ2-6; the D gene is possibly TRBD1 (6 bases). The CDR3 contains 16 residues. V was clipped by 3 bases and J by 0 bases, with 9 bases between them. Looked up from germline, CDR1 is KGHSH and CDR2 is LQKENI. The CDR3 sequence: CASSPTGSSGANVLTF. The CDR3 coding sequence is TGTGCCAGCTCACCTACAGGGAGCTCTGGGGCCAACGTCCTGACTTTC.

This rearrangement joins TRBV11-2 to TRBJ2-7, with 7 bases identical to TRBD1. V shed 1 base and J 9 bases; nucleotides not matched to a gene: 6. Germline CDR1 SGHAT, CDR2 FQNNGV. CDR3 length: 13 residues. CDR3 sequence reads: CASSLGTGVRQYF. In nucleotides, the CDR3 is TGTGCCAGCAGCTTAGGCACAGGGGTGCGGCAGTACTTC.

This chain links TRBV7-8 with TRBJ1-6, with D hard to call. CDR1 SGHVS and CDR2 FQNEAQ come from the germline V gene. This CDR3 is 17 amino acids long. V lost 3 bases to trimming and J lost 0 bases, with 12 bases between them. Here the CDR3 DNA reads TGTGCCAGCAGCTTGGGATCTCAATTCTCCTATAATTCACCCCTCCACTTT. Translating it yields CASSLGSQFSYNSPLHF. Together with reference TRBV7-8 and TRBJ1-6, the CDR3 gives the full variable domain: GAGVSQSPRYKVAKRGQDVALRCDPISGHVSLFWYQQALGQGPEFLTYFQNEAQLDKSGLPSDRFFAERPEGSVSTLKIQRTQQEDSAVYLCASSLGSQFSYNSPLHFGNGTRLTVT.

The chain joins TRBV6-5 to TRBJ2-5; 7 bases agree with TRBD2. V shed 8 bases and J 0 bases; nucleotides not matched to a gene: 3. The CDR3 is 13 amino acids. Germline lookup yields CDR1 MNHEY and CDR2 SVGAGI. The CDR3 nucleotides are TGTGCCAGCGCACTAGCGCACCAAGAGACCCAGTACTTC. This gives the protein CASALAHQETQYF.

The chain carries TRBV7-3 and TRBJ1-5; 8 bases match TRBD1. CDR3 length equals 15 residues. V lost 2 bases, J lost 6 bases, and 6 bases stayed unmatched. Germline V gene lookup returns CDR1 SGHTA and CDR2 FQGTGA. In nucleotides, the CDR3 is TGTGCCAGCAGCTTAGTGACAGGGGCGGGTCAGCCCCAGCATTTT. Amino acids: CASSLVTGAGQPQHF.

The CDR3 sequence: CASSYISGTGELFF. CDR3 DNA: TGTGCCAGCAGCTACATAAGTGGAACCGGGGAGCTGTTTTTT. The V and J genes are TRBV28 and TRBJ2-2; no clear D. V gave up 6 bases and J gave up 5 bases, with 13 bases separating them. Germline V lookup: CDR1 MDHEN, CDR2 SYDVKM. This CDR3 has 14 residues.

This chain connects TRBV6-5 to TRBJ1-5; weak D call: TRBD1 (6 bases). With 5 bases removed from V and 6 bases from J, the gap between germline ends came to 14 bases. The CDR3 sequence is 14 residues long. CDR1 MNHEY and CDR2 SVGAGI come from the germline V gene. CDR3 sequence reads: CASSEGGGGQPQHF. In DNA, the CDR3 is TGTGCCAGCAGTGAAGGAGGGGGAGGTCAGCCCCAGCATTTT.

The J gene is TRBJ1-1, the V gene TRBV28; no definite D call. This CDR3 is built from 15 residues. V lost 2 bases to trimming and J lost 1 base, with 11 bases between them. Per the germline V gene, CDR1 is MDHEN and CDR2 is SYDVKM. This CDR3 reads CASSLRSRRNTEAFF. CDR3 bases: TGTGCCAGCAGTTTACGATCGCGTCGGAACACTGAAGCTTTCTTT. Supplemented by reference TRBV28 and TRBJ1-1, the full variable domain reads DVKVTQSSRYLVKRTGEKVFLECVQDMDHENMFWYRQDPGLGLRLIYFSYDVKMKEKGDIPEGYSVSREKKERFSLILESASTNQTSMYLCASSLRSRRNTEAFFGQGTRLTVV.

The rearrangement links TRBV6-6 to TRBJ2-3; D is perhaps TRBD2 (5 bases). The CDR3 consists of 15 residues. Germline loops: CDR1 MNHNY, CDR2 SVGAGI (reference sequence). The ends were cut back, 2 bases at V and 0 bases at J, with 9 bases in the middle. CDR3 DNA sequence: TGTGCCAGCAGTTACCTTGGCGGGAGCACAGATACGCAGTATTTT. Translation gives CASSYLGGSTDTQYF.

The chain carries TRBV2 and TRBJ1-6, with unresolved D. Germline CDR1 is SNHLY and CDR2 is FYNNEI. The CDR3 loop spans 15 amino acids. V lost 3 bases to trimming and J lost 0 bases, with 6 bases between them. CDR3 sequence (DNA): TGTGCCAGCAGTGAGGGTCTCTCCTATAATTCACCCCTCCACTTT. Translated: CASSEGLSYNSPLHF.

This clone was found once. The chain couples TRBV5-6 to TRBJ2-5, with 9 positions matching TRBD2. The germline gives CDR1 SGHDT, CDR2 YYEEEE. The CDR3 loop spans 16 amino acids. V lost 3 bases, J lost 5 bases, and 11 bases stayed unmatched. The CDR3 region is CASSSLAGGPRETQYF. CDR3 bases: TGTGCCAGCAGCTCGCTGGCGGGAGGGCCTAGGGAGACCCAGTACTTC.

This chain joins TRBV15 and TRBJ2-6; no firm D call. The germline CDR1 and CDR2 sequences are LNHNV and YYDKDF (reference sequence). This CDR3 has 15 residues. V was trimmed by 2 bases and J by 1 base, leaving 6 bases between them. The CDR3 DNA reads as TGTGCCACCAGCAGAAGTCGTTCTGGGGCCAACGTCCTGACTTTC. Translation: CATSRSRSGANVLTF.

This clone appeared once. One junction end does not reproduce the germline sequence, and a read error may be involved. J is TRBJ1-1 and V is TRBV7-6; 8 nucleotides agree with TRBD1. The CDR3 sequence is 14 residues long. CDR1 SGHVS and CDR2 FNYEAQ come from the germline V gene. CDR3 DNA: TGTACCAGCAGCTCCGGACAGGGTAACACTGAAGCTTTCTTT. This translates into CTSSSGQGNTEAFF.

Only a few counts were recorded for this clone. In nucleotides, the CDR3 is TGTGCCAGCAGCTTATCCGGGAGTCAGCACTCTGGAAACACCATATATTTT. This gives the protein CASSLSGSQHSGNTIYF. The rearrangement links TRBV11-2 to TRBJ1-3; D call uncertain. V was cut by 2 bases and J by 0 bases, with 14 bases left in between. The germline V gene has CDR1 SGHAT and CDR2 FQNNGV. The CDR3 has 17 amino acids.

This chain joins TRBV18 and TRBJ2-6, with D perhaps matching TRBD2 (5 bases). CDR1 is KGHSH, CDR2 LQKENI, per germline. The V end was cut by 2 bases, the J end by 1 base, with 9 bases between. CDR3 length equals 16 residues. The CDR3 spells CASSPLRESGANVLTF. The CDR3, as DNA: TGTGCCAGCTCACCATTACGGGAATCTGGGGCCAACGTCCTGACTTTC.

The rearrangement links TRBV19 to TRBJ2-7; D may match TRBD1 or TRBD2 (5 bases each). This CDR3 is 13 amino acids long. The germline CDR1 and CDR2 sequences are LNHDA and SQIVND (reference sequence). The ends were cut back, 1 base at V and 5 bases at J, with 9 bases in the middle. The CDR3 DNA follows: TGTGCCAGTAGTATAGTGGGGGTCCACGAGCAGTACTTC. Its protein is CASSIVGVHEQYF.

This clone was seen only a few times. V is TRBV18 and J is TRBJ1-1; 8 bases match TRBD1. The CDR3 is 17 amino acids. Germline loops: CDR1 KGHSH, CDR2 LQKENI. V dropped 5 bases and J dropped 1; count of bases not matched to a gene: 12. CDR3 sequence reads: CASSSWTGSPSNTEAFF. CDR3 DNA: TGTGCCAGCTCATCTTGGACAGGGAGCCCATCGAACACTGAAGCTTTCTTT.

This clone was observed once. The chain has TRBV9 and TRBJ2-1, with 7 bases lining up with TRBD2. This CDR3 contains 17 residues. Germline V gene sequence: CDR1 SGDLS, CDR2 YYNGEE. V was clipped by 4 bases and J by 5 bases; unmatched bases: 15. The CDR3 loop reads CASSPGGAGTANNEQFF. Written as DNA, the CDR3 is TGTGCCAGCAGCCCCGGGGGAGCGGGAACCGCCAACAATGAGCAGTTCTTC.

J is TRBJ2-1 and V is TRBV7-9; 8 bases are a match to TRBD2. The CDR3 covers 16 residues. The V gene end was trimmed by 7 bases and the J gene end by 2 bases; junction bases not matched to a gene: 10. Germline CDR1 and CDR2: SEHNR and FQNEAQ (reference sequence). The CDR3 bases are TGTGCCAGCACCACTCCAGGGACTAGGACCTACAATGAGCAGTTCTTC. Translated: CASTTPGTRTYNEQFF.

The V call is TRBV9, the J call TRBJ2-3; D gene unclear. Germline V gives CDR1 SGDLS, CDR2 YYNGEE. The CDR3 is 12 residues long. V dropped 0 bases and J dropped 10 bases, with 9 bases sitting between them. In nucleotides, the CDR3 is TGTGCCAGCAGCGTAGGGGTTAGCCCGCAGTATTTT. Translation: CASSVGVSPQYF.

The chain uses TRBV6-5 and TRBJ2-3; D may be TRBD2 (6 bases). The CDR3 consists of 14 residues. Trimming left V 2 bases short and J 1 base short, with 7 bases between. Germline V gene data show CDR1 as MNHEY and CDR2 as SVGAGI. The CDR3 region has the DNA TGTGCCAGCAGTTACCGCGGGGGCACAGATACGCAGTATTTT. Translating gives CASSYRGGTDTQYF.

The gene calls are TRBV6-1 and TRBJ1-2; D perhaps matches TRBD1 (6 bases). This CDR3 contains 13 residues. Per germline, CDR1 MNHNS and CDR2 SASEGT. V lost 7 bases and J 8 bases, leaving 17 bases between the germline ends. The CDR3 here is CASNDRPPGGYTF. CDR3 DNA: TGTGCCAGCAATGACAGGCCCCCGGGGGGCTACACCTTC.

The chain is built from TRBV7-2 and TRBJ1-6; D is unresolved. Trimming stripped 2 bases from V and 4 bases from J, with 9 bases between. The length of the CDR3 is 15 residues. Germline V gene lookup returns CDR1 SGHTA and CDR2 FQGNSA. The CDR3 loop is CASSLQYRYNSPLHF. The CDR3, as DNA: TGTGCCAGCAGCTTACAGTACAGATATAATTCACCCCTCCACTTT.